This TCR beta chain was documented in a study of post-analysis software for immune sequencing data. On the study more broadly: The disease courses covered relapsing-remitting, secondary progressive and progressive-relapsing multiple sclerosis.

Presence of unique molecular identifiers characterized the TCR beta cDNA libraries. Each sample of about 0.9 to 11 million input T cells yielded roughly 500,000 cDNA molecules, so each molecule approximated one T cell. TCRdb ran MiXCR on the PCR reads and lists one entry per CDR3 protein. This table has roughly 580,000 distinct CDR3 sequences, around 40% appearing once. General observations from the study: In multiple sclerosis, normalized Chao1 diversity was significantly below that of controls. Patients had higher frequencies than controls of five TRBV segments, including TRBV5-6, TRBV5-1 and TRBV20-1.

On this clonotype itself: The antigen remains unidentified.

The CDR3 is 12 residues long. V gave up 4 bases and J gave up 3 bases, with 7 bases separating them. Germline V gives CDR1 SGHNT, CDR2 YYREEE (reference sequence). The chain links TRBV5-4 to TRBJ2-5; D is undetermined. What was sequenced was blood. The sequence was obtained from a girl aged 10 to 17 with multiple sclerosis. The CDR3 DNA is TGTGCCAGCAGCCGGGCAGAAGAGACCCAGTACTTC. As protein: CASSRAEETQYF.